Listed here are 18 T cell receptor beta chains from one sample, sequenced in a study of blood T cell repertoires in COVID-19 (dated by TCRdb to 2018 to 2021). Library generation was performed with the immunoSEQ multiplex PCR assay. The clones in this table, taken by TCRdb from immuneACCESS, are in-frame only. Not every clone is retained; where verified, under half of the shortfall comes from an unresolved V gene, and the cause of the rest is unknown. This sample gives under 350,000 clones in total; roughly nine tenths of them show up just once. About 2% of the sample is taken by the ten largest. The sequenced sample was PBMCs or T cells enriched from blood (not recorded which). Receptors originate from a woman between 55 and 75 years old who had recovered from COVID-19.

The V and J genes are TRBV19 and TRBJ1-6, with D possibly being TRBD1 (5 bases). CDR3 length: 14 residues. The V end lost 4 bases, the J end lost 9 bases, and 13 bases lay between the germline ends. Germline V lookup: CDR1 LNHDA, CDR2 SQIVND (reference sequence). The DNA for the CDR3 is TGTGCCAGTAGTAACCCAGGGTTCAGTTCACCCCTCCACTTT. Translated: CASSNPGFSSPLHF.

The V call is TRBV11-3, the J call TRBJ1-1, with D perhaps matching TRBD1 (5 bases). This CDR3 has 14 residues. With 5 bases removed from V and 0 bases from J, the gap between germline ends came to 10 bases. The germline V gene has CDR1 SGHNT and CDR2 YENEEA. As DNA, the CDR3 is TGTGCCAGCAGCGAGGCAGGGATGAACACTGAAGCTTTCTTT. Protein: CASSEAGMNTEAFF.

This chain connects TRBV5-1 to TRBJ1-4, with D perhaps TRBD1 (6 bases). Trimming left V 1 base short and J 4 bases short, with 14 bases between. CDR3 length: 16 amino acids. Germline CDR1 is SGHRS and CDR2 is YFSETQ. CDR3 sequence: CASSLPSGASNEKLFF. The CDR3 nucleotides read TGCGCCAGCAGCTTGCCGTCAGGGGCCAGTAATGAAAAACTGTTTTTT.

A word on this clone: The junction does not match germline at one end; this may be a read error. The CDR3 sequence is CASRLGGEQYF. The DNA of the CDR3 is TGCGCCAGCAGGTTGGGAGGCGAGCAGTACTTC. This chain joins TRBV5-1 and TRBJ2-7, with D maybe TRBD2 (6 bases). Per the germline V gene, CDR1 is SGHRS and CDR2 is YFSETQ. The CDR3 has 11 amino acids. The whole variable domain, remainder taken from reference TRBV5-1 and TRBJ2-7, is KAGVTQTPRYLIKTRGQQVTLSCSPISGHRSVSWYQQTPGQGLQFLFEYFSETQRNKGNFPGRFSGRQFSNSRSEMNVSTLELGDSALYLCASRLGGEQYFGPGTRLTVT.

V usage is TRBV6-1 and J usage is TRBJ2-3; D is unclear. This CDR3 spans 14 amino acids. V lost 1 base and J 0 bases, leaving 5 bases between the germline ends. Germline assignment: CDR1 MNHNS and CDR2 SASEGT. For the CDR3, the DNA is TGTGCCAGCAGTGAAGGTCCTAGCACAGATACGCAGTATTTT. This encodes CASSEGPSTDTQYF.

J is TRBJ2-2 and V is TRBV6-5; 8 bases match TRBD2. Germline CDR1 reads MNHEY; CDR2 reads SVGAGI. V was clipped by 7 bases and J by 6 bases; unmatched bases: 10. CDR3 length: 15 amino acids. CDR3 sequence reads: CASTPRGGRAGELFF. The CDR3 DNA reads TGTGCCAGCACCCCTCGGGGGGGCCGAGCCGGGGAGCTGTTTTTT.

The chain employs TRBV7-3 and TRBJ1-6; 11 nucleotides agree with TRBD1. This CDR3 has 16 amino acids. Looked up from germline, CDR1 is SGHTA and CDR2 is FQGTGA. V shed 5 bases, J shed 6 bases, and the junction held 6 bases outside the gene matches. The chain's CDR3 is CASSTGTGGFNSPLHF. The CDR3 DNA reads TGTGCCAGCAGCACCGGGACAGGGGGTTTTAATTCACCCCTCCACTTT. The full variable domain, with the rest looked up from reference TRBV7-3 and TRBJ1-6, is GAGVSQTPSNKVTEKGKYVELRCDPISGHTALYWYRQSLGQGPEFLIYFQGTGAADDSGLPNDRFFAVRPEGSVSTLKIQRTERGDSAVYLCASSTGTGGFNSPLHFGNGTRLTVT.

The chain recombines TRBV28 with TRBJ2-1, with 7 bases that match TRBD2. V lost 3 bases and J lost 1; bases outside the gene matches: 3. The CDR3 loop spans 15 amino acids. The V gene's germline CDR1 is MDHEN and CDR2 SYDVKM. In nucleotides, the CDR3 is TGTGCCAGCAGTTTTAGGGACTATTCCTACAATGAGCAGTTCTTC. This codes for CASSFRDYSYNEQFF. Drawing the rest from reference TRBV28 and TRBJ2-1, the complete variable domain is DVKVTQSSRYLVKRTGEKVFLECVQDMDHENMFWYRQDPGLGLRLIYFSYDVKMKEKGDIPEGYSVSREKKERFSLILESASTNQTSMYLCASSFRDYSYNEQFFGPGTRLTVL.

The chain is built from TRBV2 and TRBJ2-4; D might be TRBD2 (6 bases). The CDR3 consists of 15 residues. Germline-derived CDR1 and CDR2 are SNHLY and FYNNEI. Trimming stripped 6 bases from V and 4 bases from J, with 16 bases between. The chain's CDR3 is CASSAPGDLKNIQYF. In nucleotides, the CDR3 is TGTGCCAGCAGCGCCCCGGGAGACTTGAAAAACATTCAGTACTTC. Based on the CDR3 plus reference TRBV2 and TRBJ2-4, the full variable domain is EPEVTQTPSHQVTQMGQEVILRCVPISNHLYFYWYRQILGQKVEFLVSFYNNEISEKSEIFDDQFSVERPDGSNFTLKIRSTKLEDSAMYFCASSAPGDLKNIQYFGAGTRLSVL.

The rearrangement uses TRBV27 and TRBJ2-7; the match to TRBD1 covers 8 bases. The V gene's germline CDR1 is MNHEY and CDR2 SMNVEV (reference sequence). The CDR3 has 15 amino acids. The V and J ends lost 6 bases and 3 bases, in that order; junction bases with no gene match: 10. The CDR3 region has the DNA TGTGCCAGCAGAGCCACAGGGGGTGCCCACTACGAGCAGTACTTC. This gives the protein CASRATGGAHYEQYF.

The chain is built from TRBV6-5 and TRBJ1-1; D not resolved. With 7 bases removed from V and 0 bases from J, the gap between germline ends came to 12 bases. The CDR3 length is 14 residues. Per germline, CDR1 MNHEY and CDR2 SVGAGI. The CDR3 DNA reads as TGTGCCAGCACCCCGTCACATTTGAACACTGAAGCTTTCTTT. Amino acid sequence: CASTPSHLNTEAFF.

The chain is built from TRBV3-1 (or the pseudogene TRBV3-2) and TRBJ1-2, with a possible D match to TRBD1 (5 bases). The V end was cut by 1 base, the J end by 8 bases, with 14 bases between. In germline, CDR1 is LGHDT, CDR2 YNNKEL (reference sequence). CDR3 length: 14 residues. CDR3 in DNA: TGTGCCAGCAGCCAAGGAGACAGCCATGGGGGCTACACCTTC. Residues: CASSQGDSHGGYTF.

For this clone: One junction end does not reproduce the germline sequence, and a read error may be involved. The chain carries TRBV28 and TRBJ1-4; 8 bases match TRBD1. Looked up from germline, CDR1 is MDHEN and CDR2 is SYDVKM. This CDR3 is 14 amino acids long. CDR3 protein: CASGFGTGGEKLFF. The CDR3 coding sequence is TGTGCCAGCGGTTTCGGGACAGGAGGCGAAAAACTGTTTTTT.

Comment on this clone: Other DNA sequences from this sample encode an identical CDR3 as well. V and J are TRBV9 and TRBJ1-3; the D is unclear. Germline V CDR1 and CDR2: SGDLS, YYNGEE. The V end lost 0 bases, the J end lost 4 bases, and 8 bases lay between the germline ends. This CDR3 region has 14 residues. DNA of the CDR3: TGTGCCAGCAGCGTAGGAGGTTTAGGAAACACCATATATTTT. It codes for CASSVGGLGNTIYF.

This chain links TRBV5-6 with TRBJ2-2; a possible D gene is TRBD2 (5 bases). The CDR3 sequence is 15 residues long. V lost 5 bases and J 4 bases, leaving 15 bases between the germline ends. Germline values: CDR1 SGHDT, CDR2 YYEEEE. The CDR3 DNA reads TGTGCCAGCAGAAAATACGGGGTAATCACCGGGGAGCTGTTTTTT. It codes for CASRKYGVITGELFF.

The chain links TRBV18 to TRBJ1-2; TRBD1 aligns across 7 bases. CDR1 and CDR2 from the germline V gene are KGHSH and LQKENI. The CDR3 has 17 amino acids. Trimming at V came to 5 bases and at J to 0 bases, leaving 12 bases not matched to a gene. The CDR3 is CASSSGTELTPNYGYTF. The CDR3 nucleotides are TGTGCCAGCTCATCCGGGACAGAACTAACTCCTAACTATGGCTACACCTTC.

V and J are TRBV7-3 and TRBJ1-1, with a weak D call TRBD1 (5 bases). Between the trimmed V and J ends, which lost 4 bases and 3 bases, there was a span of 9 bases. The CDR3 sequence is 13 residues long. CDR1 is SGHTA and CDR2 is FQGTGA in the germline V gene. This CDR3 is CASSWGPDTEAFF. The DNA of the CDR3 is TGTGCCAGCAGCTGGGGCCCCGACACTGAAGCTTTCTTT. Filled out from reference TRBV7-3 and TRBJ1-1, the complete variable domain reads GAGVSQTPSNKVTEKGKYVELRCDPISGHTALYWYRQSLGQGPEFLIYFQGTGAADDSGLPNDRFFAVRPEGSVSTLKIQRTERGDSAVYLCASSWGPDTEAFFGQGTRLTVV.

This chain links TRBV7-8 with TRBJ1-2; D perhaps matches TRBD1 (6 bases). Trimming removed 3 bases from V and 2 bases from J, with 16 bases in between. The CDR3 is made up of 16 amino acids. CDR1 is SGHVS and CDR2 is FQNEAQ in the germline V gene. Here the CDR3 reads CASSLPNRALNYGYTF. CDR3 nucleotides: TGTGCCAGCAGCTTGCCTAACAGGGCATTGAACTATGGCTACACCTTC.